The entry below describes one TCR beta chain. Its specificity is not known. Data came from immunoSEQ multiplex PCR; TCRdb stores just in-frame clones and leaves some out. The data show about 140,000 clones, roughly 92% seen once. The germline V gene encodes CDR1 KGHSH and CDR2 LQKENI. The CDR3 is 13 residues long. Between the trimmed V and J ends, which lost 0 bases and 3 bases, there was a span of 6 bases. These data originate in a study of T cell responses to AZD1222 COVID-19 vaccine. Overall study findings and caveats: Donors skewed white British and female; clonal diversity was possibly underestimated. Close to half of all spike-specific TCRs reportedly target regions of the variants that are unmutated. Baseline serology detected seropositivity in only five or six AZD1222 recipients.

The sequencing here drew on peripheral blood, taken on day 0 of AZD1222 vaccination. J is TRBJ2-7 and V is TRBV18; a weak D match, TRBD2 (6 bases). The clonotype originates from an adult in good health. The DNA of the CDR3 is TGTGCCAGCTCACCACCGGAGGGCTACGAGCAGTACTTC. This sequence encodes CASSPPEGYEQYF.